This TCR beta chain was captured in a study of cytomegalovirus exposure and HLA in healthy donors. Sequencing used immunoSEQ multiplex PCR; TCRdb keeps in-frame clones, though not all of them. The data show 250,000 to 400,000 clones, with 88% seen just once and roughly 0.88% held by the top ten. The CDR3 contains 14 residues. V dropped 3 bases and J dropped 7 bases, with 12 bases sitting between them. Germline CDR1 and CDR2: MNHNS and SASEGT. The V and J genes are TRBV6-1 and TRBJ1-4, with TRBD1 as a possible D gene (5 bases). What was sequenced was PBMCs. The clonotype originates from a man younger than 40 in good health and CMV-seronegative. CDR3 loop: CASSDRVYSEKLFF. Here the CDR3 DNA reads TGTGCCAGCAGTGACAGGGTGTACAGTGAAAAACTGTTTTTT.